This record concerns one T cell receptor (beta chain) sequence. The antigen is not known. This CDR3 spans 19 amino acids. The data belong to a study of cytomegalovirus exposure and HLA in healthy donors. Findings of the study overall: Solely CMV serostatus was available to characterize immune exposure. Later analysis found that TCR beta chains associated with HLA were more clonally expanded than other, equally common chains.

Primers for the PCR totalled 60 Vbeta and 13 Jbeta. Libraries were prepared by immunoSEQ multiplex PCR; TCRdb keeps only in-frame clonotypes and omits some of them. The table lists roughly 78,000 clones. The sequence was obtained from a man in his forties in good health and CMV-seronegative. The sequenced sample was PBMCs. The J gene is TRBJ2-1, the V gene TRBV12-2; TRBD2, the table's D call, was not compared with the DNA. TRBV12-2 is a recognized pseudogene. The CDR3 coding sequence is TGTGCAAGTCGCTCACTAGGTCTCCGTGGCGGGAGTGTGGGCAATGAGCAGTTCTTC. Translation: CASRSLGLRGGSVGNEQFF.